What follows are 18 T cell receptor beta chains derived from one specimen sequenced in a study of monozygotic twins with inflammatory bowel disease (dated by TCRdb to the late 2010s). The library was built by means of 5' RACE. The run used an Illumina HiSeq 2500. After the reads were reprocessed by TCRdb, one entry was made per CDR3 protein sequence, with no DNA. This sample's listing comprises 420,000 or so distinct CDR3 sequences. Around 2.4% of the sample belongs to the ten largest clones. The sequenced material came from blood. The receptor source for this set is a human donor with ulcerative colitis or Crohn's disease, or a healthy co-twin of an affected twin (not recorded which).

The chain uses TRBV18 and TRBJ2-7. Germline CDR1 and CDR2: KGHSH and LQKENI. The CDR3 is 14 residues long. CDR3: CASSPLGQPYEHYF.

This chain connects TRBV27 to TRBJ2-6. Germline V lookup: CDR1 MNHEY, CDR2 SMNVEV (reference sequence). The CDR3 has 14 amino acids. CDR3 protein: CASRLNSGANVLTF.

The chain is built from TRBV5-4 and TRBJ1-1; the TRBD1 assignment by TCRdb is unverifiable without DNA. The CDR3 consists of 14 residues. Per germline, CDR1 SGHNT and CDR2 YYREEE (reference sequence). The CDR3: CASSFGGTNTEAFF.

J is TRBJ2-2 and V is TRBV19; TCRdb's D call, TRBD2, is unchecked because there is no DNA. In germline, CDR1 is LNHDA, CDR2 SQIVND (reference sequence). The CDR3 has 16 amino acids. The CDR3 region is CASSMLLRLATGELFF.

The chain joins TRBV10-3 to TRBJ1-6. CDR3 size: 15 residues. Germline V gene sequence: CDR1 ENHRY, CDR2 SYGVKD. CDR3 protein: CASRGGDGVNSPLHF.

The chain joins TRBV11-2 to TRBJ2-4. This CDR3 spans 16 amino acids. The germline V gene encodes CDR1 SGHAT and CDR2 FQNNGV. The CDR3 spells CASSYARALAKNIQYF.

CDR3 loop: CASAEETGGGTGELFF. J is TRBJ2-2 and V is TRBV10-2; TCRdb returns TRBD1, unconfirmable since there is no DNA. CDR1 and CDR2 (germline): WSHSY, SAAADI. The CDR3 spans 16 residues.

The chain couples TRBV3-1 to TRBJ1-3. Germline V gene data show CDR1 as LGHDT and CDR2 as YNNKEL (reference sequence). The CDR3 runs 17 residues. The CDR3 region is CASSQDLGGNTGNTIYF. The full variable domain, completed using reference TRBV3-1 and TRBJ1-3, is DTAVSQTPKYLVTQMGNDKSIKCEQNLGHDTMYWYKQDSKKFLKIMFSYNNKELIINETVPNRFSPKSPDKAHLNLHINSLELGDSAVYFCASSQDLGGNTGNTIYFGEGSWLTVV.

This chain uses TRBV3-1 with TRBJ2-5; TCRdb selects TRBD2, and the lack of DNA leaves this call unchecked. The CDR3 is 16 amino acids. Per the germline V gene, CDR1 is LGHDT and CDR2 is YNNKEL (reference sequence). The CDR3 is CASTPPTSGGQETQYF.

The J gene is TRBJ2-1, the V gene TRBV10-3; TCRdb's D call of TRBD2 is untestable without DNA. The CDR3 is 16 amino acids. The germline V gene has CDR1 ENHRY and CDR2 SYGVKD. CDR3 sequence reads: CAISMLSGGLYNEQFF.

CDR3 residues: CASSDERGREQFF. V is TRBV2 and J is TRBJ2-1; TCRdb proposes TRBD1, but this gene call is untestable without DNA. The germline V gene has CDR1 SNHLY and CDR2 FYNNEI. CDR3 size: 13 residues.

The chain links TRBV7-2 to TRBJ2-1; with no DNA, the TCRdb D assignment of TRBD2 cannot be verified. The CDR3 extends over 15 amino acids. Germline values: CDR1 SGHTA, CDR2 FQGNSA. The CDR3 region is CASSFGSSRHNEQFF.

V and J are TRBV14 and TRBJ2-7. This CDR3 has 15 residues. Germline V gives CDR1 SGHDN, CDR2 FVKESK. This CDR3 is CASSQELAFPYEQYF.

The genes are TRBV12-3 or TRBV12-4 and TRBJ2-1; the D call from TCRdb, TRBD2, cannot be confirmed without DNA. The CDR3 has 18 amino acids. This CDR3 reads CASSFGTSGRAGYNEQFF.

The chain is built from TRBV20-1 and TRBJ2-3; no DNA is available, so the TRBD1 call from TCRdb remains unchecked. The CDR3 spans 14 residues. Per the germline V gene, CDR1 is DFQATT and CDR2 is SNEGSKA (reference sequence). CDR3 region: CSIKRDTSTDTQYF.

The chain recombines TRBV5-5 with TRBJ1-5. CDR1 and CDR2 (germline): SGHKS, YYEKEE (reference sequence). The CDR3 extends over 17 amino acids. This CDR3 is CASSLAVGNNRNQPQHF. Full variable domain (missing parts from reference TRBV5-5 and TRBJ1-5): DAGVTQSPTHLIKTRGQQVTLRCSPISGHKSVSWYQQVLGQGPQFIFQYYEKEERGRGNFPDRFSARQFPNYSSELNVNALLLGDSALYLCASSLAVGNNRNQPQHFGDGTRLSIL.

The chain uses TRBV7-9 and TRBJ2-2; the TRBD2 assignment by TCRdb is unverifiable without DNA. The CDR3 runs to 15 residues. Looked up from germline, CDR1 is SEHNR and CDR2 is FQNEAQ (reference sequence). CDR3 sequence reads: CASTLLAANTGELFF.

The chain carries TRBV20-1 and TRBJ2-6; TCRdb calls TRBD1, which cannot be checked without DNA. The germline V gene encodes CDR1 DFQATT and CDR2 SNEGSKA (reference sequence). The CDR3 totals 14 residues. The CDR3 region is CSAGGQTGANVLTF.